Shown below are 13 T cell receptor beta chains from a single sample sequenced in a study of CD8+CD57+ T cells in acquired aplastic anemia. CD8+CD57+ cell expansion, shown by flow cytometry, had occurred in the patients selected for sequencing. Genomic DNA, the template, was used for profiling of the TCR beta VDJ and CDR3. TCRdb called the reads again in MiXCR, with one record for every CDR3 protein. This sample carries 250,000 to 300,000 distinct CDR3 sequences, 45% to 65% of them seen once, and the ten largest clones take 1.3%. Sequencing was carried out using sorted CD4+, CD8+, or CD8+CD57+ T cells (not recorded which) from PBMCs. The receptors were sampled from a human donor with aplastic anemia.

This CDR3 is CASSVDAGSSYEQYF. For the CDR3, the DNA is TGTGCCAGCAGCGTAGATGCGGGGAGCTCCTACGAGCAGTACTTC. The chain links TRBV9 to TRBJ2-7, with D maybe TRBD2 (6 bases). There are 15 residues in the CDR3. Trimming took 0 bases from V and 0 from J, leaving 10 bases between them. Germline V lookup: CDR1 SGDLS, CDR2 YYNGEE.

The CDR3 loop is CAITPDRVHEQYF. CDR3 bases: TGTGCCATCACCCCGGACAGGGTCCACGAGCAGTACTTC. The gene calls are TRBV10-3 and TRBJ2-7, with TRBD1 matching over 8 bases. V shed 7 bases, J shed 5 bases, and the junction held 7 bases outside the gene matches. CDR1 and CDR2 from the germline V gene are ENHRY and SYGVKD. The length of the CDR3 is 13 residues.

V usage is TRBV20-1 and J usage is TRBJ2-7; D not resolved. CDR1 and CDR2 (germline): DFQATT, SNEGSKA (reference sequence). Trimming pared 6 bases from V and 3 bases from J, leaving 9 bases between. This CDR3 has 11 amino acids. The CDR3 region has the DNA TGCAGTGCCCCTGGGGACTACGAGCAGTACTTC. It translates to CSAPGDYEQYF.

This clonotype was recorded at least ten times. The CDR3 region is CASSLNSVLPYEQYF. CDR3 sequence (DNA): TGTGCCAGCAGCTTAAATAGCGTACTCCCCTACGAGCAGTACTTC. The chain couples TRBV7-8 to TRBJ2-7, with D tentatively TRBD2 (5 bases). There are 15 residues in the CDR3. Germline CDR1 and CDR2: SGHVS and FQNEAQ. V dropped 2 bases and J dropped 2 bases, with 13 bases sitting between them.

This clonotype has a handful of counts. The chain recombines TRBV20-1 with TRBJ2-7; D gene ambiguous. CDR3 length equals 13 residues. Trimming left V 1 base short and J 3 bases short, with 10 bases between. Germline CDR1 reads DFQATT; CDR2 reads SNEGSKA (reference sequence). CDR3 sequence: CSARARSDYEQYF. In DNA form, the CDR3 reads TGCAGTGCTAGAGCCAGGTCGGACTACGAGCAGTACTTC.

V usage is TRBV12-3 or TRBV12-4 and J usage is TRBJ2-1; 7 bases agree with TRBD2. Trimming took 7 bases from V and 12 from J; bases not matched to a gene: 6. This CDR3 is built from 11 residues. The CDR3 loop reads CASTPGGRQFF. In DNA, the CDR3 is TGTGCCAGCACCCCCGGGGGGAGGCAGTTCTTC.

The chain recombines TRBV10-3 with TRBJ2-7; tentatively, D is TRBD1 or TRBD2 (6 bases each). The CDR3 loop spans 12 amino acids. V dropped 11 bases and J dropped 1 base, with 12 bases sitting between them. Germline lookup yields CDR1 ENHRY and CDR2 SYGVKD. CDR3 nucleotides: TGTGCCGCCCAGGGGAGGTCCTACGAGCAGTACTTC. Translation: CAAQGRSYEQYF.

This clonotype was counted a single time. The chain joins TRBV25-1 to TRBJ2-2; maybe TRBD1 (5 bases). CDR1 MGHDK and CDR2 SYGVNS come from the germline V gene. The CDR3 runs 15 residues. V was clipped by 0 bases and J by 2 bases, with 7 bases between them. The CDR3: CASSEYQGNTGELFF. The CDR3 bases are TGTGCCAGCAGTGAATACCAGGGAAACACCGGGGAGCTGTTTTTT. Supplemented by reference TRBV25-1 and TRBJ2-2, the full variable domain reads EADIYQTPRYLVIGTGKKITLECSQTMGHDKMYWYQQDPGMELHLIHYSYGVNSTEKGDLSSESTVSRIRTEHFPLTLESARPSHTSQYLCASSEYQGNTGELFFGEGSRLTVL.

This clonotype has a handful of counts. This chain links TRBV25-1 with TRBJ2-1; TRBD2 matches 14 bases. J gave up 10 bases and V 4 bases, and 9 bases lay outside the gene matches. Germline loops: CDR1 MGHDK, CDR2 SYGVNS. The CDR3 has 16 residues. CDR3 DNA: TGTGCCAGCAGTGCGAGACTAGCGGGAGGGTTATGGGAGCAGTTCTTC. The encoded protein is CASSARLAGGLWEQFF.

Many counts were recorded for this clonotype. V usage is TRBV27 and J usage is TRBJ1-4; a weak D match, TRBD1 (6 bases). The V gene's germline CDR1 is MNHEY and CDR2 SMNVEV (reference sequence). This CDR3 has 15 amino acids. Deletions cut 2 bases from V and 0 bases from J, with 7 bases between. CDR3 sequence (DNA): TGTGCCAGCAGTTTACGGACAGCAACTAATGAAAAACTGTTTTTT. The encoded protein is CASSLRTATNEKLFF.

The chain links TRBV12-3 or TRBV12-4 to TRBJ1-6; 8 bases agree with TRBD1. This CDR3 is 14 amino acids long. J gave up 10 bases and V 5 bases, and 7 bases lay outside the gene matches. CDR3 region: CASSRTGSSSPLHF. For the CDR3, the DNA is TGTGCCAGCAGTCGGACAGGGTCCTCGTCACCCCTCCACTTT.

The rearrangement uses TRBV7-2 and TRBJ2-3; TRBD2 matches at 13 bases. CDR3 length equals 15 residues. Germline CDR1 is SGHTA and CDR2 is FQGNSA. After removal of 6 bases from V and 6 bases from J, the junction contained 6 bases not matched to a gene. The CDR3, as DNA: TGTGCCAGCAGTCGGACTAGCGGGGGCCGTGATACGCAGTATTTT. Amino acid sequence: CASSRTSGGRDTQYF.

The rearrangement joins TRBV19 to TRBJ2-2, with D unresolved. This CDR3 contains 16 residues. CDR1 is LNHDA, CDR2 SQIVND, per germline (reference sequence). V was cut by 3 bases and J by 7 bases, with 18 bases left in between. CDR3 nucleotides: TGTGCCAGTAGTATCGCCCTGACCACAGTAAGCGGGGAGCTGTTTTTT. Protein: CASSIALTTVSGELFF.